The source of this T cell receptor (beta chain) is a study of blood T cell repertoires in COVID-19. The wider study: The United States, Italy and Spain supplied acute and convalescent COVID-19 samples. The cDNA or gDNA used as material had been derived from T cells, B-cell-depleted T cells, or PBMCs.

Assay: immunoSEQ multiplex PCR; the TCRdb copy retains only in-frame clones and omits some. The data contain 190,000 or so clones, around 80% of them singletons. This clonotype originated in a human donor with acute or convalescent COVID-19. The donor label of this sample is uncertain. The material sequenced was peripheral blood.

The CDR3 reads CASSIQAYSNQPQHF. The CDR3, as DNA: TGTGCCAGCAGTATACAGGCCTATAGCAATCAGCCCCAGCATTTT. V is TRBV6-6 and J is TRBJ1-5; weak D call: TRBD1 (5 bases). Trimming removed 5 bases at V and 0 bases at J, with 11 bases between. The CDR3 runs to 15 residues. Germline-derived CDR1 and CDR2 are MNHNY and SVGAGI (reference sequence).